This entry concerns a single TCR beta chain. This sample was taken from a study of blood T cell repertoires in COVID-19. Clones were read by immunoSEQ multiplex PCR, and TCRdb kept only the in-frame ones, dropping some. Of approximately 46,000 clones in the sample, nearly 90% were seen once. Germline CDR1 reads SGHTA; CDR2 reads FQGNSA. V was trimmed by 2 bases and J by 5 bases, leaving 13 bases between them. CDR3 length: 15 amino acids. V usage is TRBV7-2 and J usage is TRBJ1-3; D gene unclear. Sequenced: peripheral blood. This sequence was found in a man between 65 and 85 years old with active COVID-19. This chain's CDR3 is CASSLSANSRNTIYF. DNA for the CDR3: TGTGCCAGCAGCTTAAGTGCCAATAGTAGAAACACCATATATTTT.